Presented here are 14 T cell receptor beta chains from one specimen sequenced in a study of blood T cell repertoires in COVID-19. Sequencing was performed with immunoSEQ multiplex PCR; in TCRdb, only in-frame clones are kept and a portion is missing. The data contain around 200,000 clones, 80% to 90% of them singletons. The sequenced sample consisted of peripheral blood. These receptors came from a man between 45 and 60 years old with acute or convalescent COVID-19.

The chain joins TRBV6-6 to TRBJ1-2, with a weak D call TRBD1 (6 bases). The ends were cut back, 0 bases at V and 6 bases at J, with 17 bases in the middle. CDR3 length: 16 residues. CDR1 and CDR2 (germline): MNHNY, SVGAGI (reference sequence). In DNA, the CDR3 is TGTGCCAGCAGTTACTCGAATCGGGGGGCGCGGGATGGCTACACCTTC. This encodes CASSYSNRGARDGYTF.

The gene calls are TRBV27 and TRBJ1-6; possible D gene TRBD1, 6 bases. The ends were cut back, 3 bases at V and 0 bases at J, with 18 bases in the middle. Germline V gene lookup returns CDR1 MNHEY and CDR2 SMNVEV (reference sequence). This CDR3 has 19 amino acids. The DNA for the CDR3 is TGTGCCAGCAGTTTGGACCAGGGGCGCGGGTACTCCTATAATTCACCCCTCCACTTT. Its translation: CASSLDQGRGYSYNSPLHF.

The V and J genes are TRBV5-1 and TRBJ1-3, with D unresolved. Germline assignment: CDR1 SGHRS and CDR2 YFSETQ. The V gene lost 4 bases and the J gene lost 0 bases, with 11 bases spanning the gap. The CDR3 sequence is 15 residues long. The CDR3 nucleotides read TGCGCCAGCAGCCCGAACAGCGGCTCTGGAAACACCATATATTTT. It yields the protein CASSPNSGSGNTIYF.

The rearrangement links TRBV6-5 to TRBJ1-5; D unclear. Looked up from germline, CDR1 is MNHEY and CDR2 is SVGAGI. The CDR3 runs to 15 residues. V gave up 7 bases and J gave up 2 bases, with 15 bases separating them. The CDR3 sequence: CASTFAPGGNQPQHF. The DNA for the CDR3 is TGTGCCAGCACCTTCGCCCCGGGTGGCAATCAGCCCCAGCATTTT.

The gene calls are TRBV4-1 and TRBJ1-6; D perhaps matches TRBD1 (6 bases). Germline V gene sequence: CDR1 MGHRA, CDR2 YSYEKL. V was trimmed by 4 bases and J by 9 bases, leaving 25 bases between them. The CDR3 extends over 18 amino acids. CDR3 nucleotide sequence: TGCGCCAGCAGCCGCCGTCCCAGGGACACCCGGGCACCTTCACCCCTCCACTTT. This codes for CASSRRPRDTRAPSPLHF.

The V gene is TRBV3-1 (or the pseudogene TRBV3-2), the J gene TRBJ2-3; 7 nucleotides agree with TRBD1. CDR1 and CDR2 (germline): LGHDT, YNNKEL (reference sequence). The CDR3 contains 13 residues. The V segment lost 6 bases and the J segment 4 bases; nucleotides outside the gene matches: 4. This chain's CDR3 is CASSERGPDTQYF. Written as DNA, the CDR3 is TGTGCCAGCAGTGAAAGGGGGCCAGATACGCAGTATTTT.

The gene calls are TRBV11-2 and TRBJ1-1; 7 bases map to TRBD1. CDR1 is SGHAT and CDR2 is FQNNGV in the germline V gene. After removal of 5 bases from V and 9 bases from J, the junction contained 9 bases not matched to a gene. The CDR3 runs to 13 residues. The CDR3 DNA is TGTGCCAGCAGCCCGCGACAGGGTGGGAAAGCTTTCTTT. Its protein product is CASSPRQGGKAFF.

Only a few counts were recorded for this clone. The chain's CDR3 is CASSQEVELYEQYF. Written as DNA, the CDR3 is TGTGCCAGCAGCCAAGAAGTCGAGCTCTACGAGCAGTACTTC. The gene calls are TRBV3-1 (or the pseudogene TRBV3-2) and TRBJ2-7, with D hard to call. Trimming cost V 0 bases and J 3 bases, with 9 bases left between them. This CDR3 contains 14 residues. CDR1 is LGHDT, CDR2 YNNKEL, per germline (reference sequence).

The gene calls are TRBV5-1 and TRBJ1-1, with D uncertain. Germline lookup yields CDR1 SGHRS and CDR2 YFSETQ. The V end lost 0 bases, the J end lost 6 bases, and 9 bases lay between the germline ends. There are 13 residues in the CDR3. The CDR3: CASSLVYIAEAFF. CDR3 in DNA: TGCGCCAGCAGCTTGGTTTACATCGCTGAAGCTTTCTTT.

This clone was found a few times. The CDR3, as DNA: TGCGCCAGCAGCTTGGTAACAGGGGCCGTCAATTCACCCCTCCACTTT. It specifies CASSLVTGAVNSPLHF. This chain uses TRBV5-1 with TRBJ1-6; 7 bases fit TRBD1. The V gene's germline CDR1 is SGHRS and CDR2 YFSETQ. V lost 0 bases and J lost 7; bases outside the gene matches: 7. The CDR3 length is 16 residues.

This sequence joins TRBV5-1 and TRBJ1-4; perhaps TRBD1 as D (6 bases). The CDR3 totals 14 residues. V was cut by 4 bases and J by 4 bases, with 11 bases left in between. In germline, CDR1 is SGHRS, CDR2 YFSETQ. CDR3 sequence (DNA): TGCGCCAGCAGCGTCAGGGGCATTAATGAAAAACTGTTTTTT. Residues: CASSVRGINEKLFF.

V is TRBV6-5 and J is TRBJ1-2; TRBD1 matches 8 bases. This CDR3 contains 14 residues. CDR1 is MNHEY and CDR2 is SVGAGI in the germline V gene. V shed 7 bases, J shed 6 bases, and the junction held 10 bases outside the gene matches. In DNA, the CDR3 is TGTGCCAGCAAACCCGGGACAGGCCCTAATGGCTACACCTTC. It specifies CASKPGTGPNGYTF.

CDR3 DNA sequence: TGTGCCAGCAGCTTAGGGGCTAGCGGCGCCTACAATGAGCAGTTCTTC. Protein product: CASSLGASGAYNEQFF. The chain combines TRBV11-3 with TRBJ2-1, with 7 bases aligning to TRBD2. This CDR3 has 16 amino acids. Trimming removed 1 base from V and 2 bases from J; junction bases left unmatched: 5. The germline V gene encodes CDR1 SGHNT and CDR2 YENEEA. The entire variable domain, with the rest obtained from reference TRBV11-3 and TRBJ2-1, is as follows: EAGVVQSPRYKIIEKKQPVAFWCNPISGHNTLYWYLQNLGQGPELLIRYENEEAVDDSQLPKDRFSAERLKGVDSTLKIQPAELGDSAVYLCASSLGASGAYNEQFFGPGTRLTVL.

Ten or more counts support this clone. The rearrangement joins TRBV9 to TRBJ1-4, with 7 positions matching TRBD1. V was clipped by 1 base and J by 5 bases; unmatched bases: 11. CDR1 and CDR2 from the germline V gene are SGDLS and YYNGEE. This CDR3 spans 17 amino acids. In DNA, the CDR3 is TGTGCCAGCAGCGTAACGGGACAGCAATCGGGAAATGAAAAACTGTTTTTT. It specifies CASSVTGQQSGNEKLFF.